This T cell receptor (beta chain) came from a study of control samples from healthy donors and cancer patients. Unmatched junction bases numbered 12, after V lost 4 bases and J lost 5 bases. The CDR3 is 16 amino acids. Germline V gene lookup returns CDR1 SGHRS and CDR2 YFSETQ. Assay: immunoSEQ multiplex PCR; the TCRdb copy retains only in-frame clones and omits some. Among under 150,000 clones listed, about 85% were seen once. The sequence was obtained from a woman aged 25 to 39 in good health. V usage is TRBV5-1 and J usage is TRBJ2-1, with 7 bases lining up with TRBD1. Material for sequencing was blood. CDR3 amino acids: CASSETGTATDNEQFF. In DNA form, the CDR3 reads TGCGCCAGCAGCGAAACAGGGACAGCGACCGACAATGAGCAGTTCTTC.